The following is a TCR beta chain sequence with its context. Antigen specificity is unknown. The PCR employed 60 Vbeta primers together with 13 Jbeta primers. Method: immunoSEQ multiplex PCR; TCRdb's copy keeps in-frame clones and lacks some. This sample has some 180,000 clones, with over 70% found just once. Germline V gene lookup returns CDR1 GTSNPN and CDR2 SVGIG (reference sequence). The V end was cut by 5 bases, the J end by 4 bases, with 14 bases between. This CDR3 has 13 residues. This entry is derived from a study of cytomegalovirus exposure and HLA in healthy donors. Study findings and constraints: According to the study, roughly 180 TCR beta chains were cytomegalovirus-associated.

Donors sampled were nominally healthy, though unrecorded immune exposures were likely. The clonotype was recovered from a man between 35 and 55 years old in good health and CMV-seropositive. Material: PBMCs. The V and J genes are TRBV30 and TRBJ1-1; no definite D call. The CDR3 loop is CAWETRGATEAFF. In DNA, the CDR3 is TGTGCCTGGGAGACCCGAGGAGCCACTGAAGCTTTCTTT.